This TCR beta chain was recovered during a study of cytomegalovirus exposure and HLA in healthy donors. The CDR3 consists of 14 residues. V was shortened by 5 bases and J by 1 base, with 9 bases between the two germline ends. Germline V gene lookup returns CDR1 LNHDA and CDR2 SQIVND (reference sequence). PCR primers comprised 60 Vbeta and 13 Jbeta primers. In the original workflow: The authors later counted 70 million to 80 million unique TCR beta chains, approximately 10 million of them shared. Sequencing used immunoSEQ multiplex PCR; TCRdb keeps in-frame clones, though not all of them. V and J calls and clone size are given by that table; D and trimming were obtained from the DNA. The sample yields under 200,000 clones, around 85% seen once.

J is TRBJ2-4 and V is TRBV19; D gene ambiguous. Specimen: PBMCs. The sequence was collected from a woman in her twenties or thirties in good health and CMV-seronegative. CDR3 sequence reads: CASSSGRAKNIQYF. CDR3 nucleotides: TGTGCCAGTAGTTCGGGTAGGGCCAAAAACATTCAGTACTTC.